These T cell receptor beta chains were read from a single sample in a study of identical twins. TCRdb reprocessed the 5' RACE reads via MiXCR and lists one record per CDR3 protein. The repertoire holds roughly 200,000 distinct CDR3 sequences, with more than 15% as singletons. These data also featured in a second study, about T cells expressing NK-cell markers.

Input material: CD8+ T cells sorted from blood. These receptors all come from a woman aged 18 to 35 in good health. The CDR3 runs from the conserved cysteine through the conserved F or W. D genes are given only for firm matches. The listing skips clone size in some rows; elsewhere it reads once, few, many or a size class.

J gene: TRBJ2-5; D gene: .; clone size: .; V gene: TRBV13; CDR3 protein: CASSYQTVNQETQYF; CDR3 DNA: TGTGCCAGCAGCTACCAGACAGTTAACCAAGAGACCCAGTACTTC
J gene: TRBJ2-7; D gene: .; clone size: many; V gene: TRBV4-2; CDR3 protein: CASSGGFYEQYF; CDR3 DNA: TGTGCCAGCAGTGGGGGATTCTACGAGCAGTACTTC
J gene: TRBJ1-1; D gene: .; clone size: few; V gene: TRBV7-9; CDR3 protein: CASSRGRYRMNTEAFF; CDR3 DNA: TGTGCCAGCAGCCGAGGGAGGTACCGCATGAACACTGAAGCTTTCTTT
J gene: TRBJ2-1; D gene: .; clone size: many; V gene: TRBV7-9; CDR3 protein: CASSLARRDGEQFF; CDR3 DNA: TGTGCCAGCAGCTTAGCGCGGAGAGATGGAGAGCAGTTCTTC
J gene: TRBJ2-1; D gene: TRBD2; clone size: few; V gene: TRBV27; CDR3 protein: CASSLSGFGREFYNEQFF; CDR3 DNA: TGTGCCAGCAGTTTATCTGGTTTTGGGCGGGAGTTTTACAATGAGCAGTTCTTC
J gene: TRBJ2-7; D gene: .; clone size: .; V gene: TRBV5-1; CDR3 protein: CASSSWTASNYEQYF; CDR3 DNA: TGCGCCAGCAGCTCCTGGACAGCTTCAAACTACGAGCAGTACTTC
J gene: TRBJ2-2; D gene: TRBD1; clone size: few; V gene: TRBV20-1; CDR3 protein: CSASGTGWGTGELFF; CDR3 DNA: TGCAGTGCTAGCGGGACAGGGTGGGGCACCGGGGAGCTGTTTTTT
J gene: TRBJ2-1; D gene: TRBD1; clone size: few; V gene: TRBV7-9; CDR3 protein: CASSPRGQQHNEQFF; CDR3 DNA: TGTGCCAGCAGCCCCCGGGGACAGCAACACAATGAGCAGTTCTTC
J gene: TRBJ1-1; D gene: .; clone size: few; V gene: TRBV3-1; CDR3 protein: CASSQAMSPEAFF; CDR3 DNA: TGTGCCAGCAGCCAAGCGATGAGTCCTGAAGCTTTCTTT
J gene: TRBJ2-3; D gene: .; clone size: few; V gene: TRBV7-6; CDR3 protein: CASSLVSPRDGTDTQYF; CDR3 DNA: TGTGCCAGCAGCTTAGTCTCTCCCAGGGACGGCACAGATACGCAGTATTTT
J gene: TRBJ2-2; D gene: .; clone size: .; V gene: TRBV15; CDR3 protein: CATSRETVPSDTGELFF; CDR3 DNA: TGTGCCACCAGCAGGGAGACAGTCCCCTCAGACACCGGGGAGCTGTTTTTT
J gene: TRBJ2-2; D gene: TRBD1; clone size: .; V gene: TRBV18; CDR3 protein: CASSPKTEGQILPNTGELFF; CDR3 DNA: TGTGCCAGCTCCCCCAAAACTGAGGGACAGATCCTTCCGAACACCGGGGAGCTGTTTTTT
J gene: TRBJ2-2; D gene: .; clone size: .; V gene: TRBV15; CDR3 protein: CATSSGVGELFF; CDR3 DNA: TGTGCCACCAGCTCAGGGGTCGGGGAGCTGTTTTTT
J gene: TRBJ1-3; D gene: TRBD1; clone size: .; V gene: TRBV25-1; CDR3 protein: CATQGRGPGNTIYF; CDR3 DNA: TGTGCCACCCAGGGCAGGGGGCCAGGAAACACCATATATTTT
J gene: TRBJ1-1; D gene: .; clone size: .; V gene: TRBV10-1; CDR3 protein: CASSEGRRNTEAFF; CDR3 DNA: TGCGCCAGCAGTGAGGGCCGGAGGAACACTGAAGCTTTCTTT
J gene: TRBJ2-7; D gene: .; clone size: few; V gene: TRBV20-1; CDR3 protein: CSARDRKELGPYEQYF; CDR3 DNA: TGCAGTGCTAGAGATCGAAAGGAATTGGGGCCCTACGAGCAGTACTTC
J gene: TRBJ2-1; D gene: .; clone size: few; V gene: TRBV7-9; CDR3 protein: CAGSPGNEQFF; CDR3 DNA: TGTGCCGGCAGCCCTGGAAATGAGCAGTTCTTC
J gene: TRBJ1-5; D gene: TRBD1; clone size: .; V gene: TRBV6-5; CDR3 protein: CASGQGYQPQHF; CDR3 DNA: TGTGCCAGCGGACAGGGGTATCAGCCCCAGCATTTT
J gene: TRBJ2-7; D gene: TRBD1; clone size: .; V gene: TRBV7-9; CDR3 protein: CASSQSGTEGASYF; CDR3 DNA: TGTGCCAGCAGCCAGTCCGGGACAGAAGGGGCCTCGTACTTC
J gene: TRBJ2-3; D gene: .; clone size: few; V gene: TRBV10-3; CDR3 protein: CAISEVGGDSTDTQYF; CDR3 DNA: TGTGCCATCAGTGAGGTCGGCGGGGATAGCACAGATACGCAGTATTTT
J gene: TRBJ2-1; D gene: .; clone size: .; V gene: TRBV9; CDR3 protein: CASSVDPGSSYNEQFF; CDR3 DNA: TGTGCCAGCAGCGTAGACCCGGGGAGCTCCTACAATGAGCAGTTCTTC
J gene: TRBJ2-1; D gene: TRBD1; clone size: .; V gene: TRBV12-3/TRBV12-4; CDR3 protein: CASSPPGTAYNEQFF; CDR3 DNA: TGTGCCAGCAGCCCCCCCGGGACAGCATACAATGAGCAGTTCTTC
J gene: TRBJ2-7; D gene: .; clone size: .; V gene: TRBV27; CDR3 protein: CASSDSALVYEQYF; CDR3 DNA: TGTGCCAGCTCTGACAGTGCCCTCGTGTACGAGCAGTACTTC
J gene: TRBJ2-2; D gene: .; clone size: many; V gene: TRBV24-1; CDR3 protein: CATSVSTGELFF; CDR3 DNA: TGTGCCACCTCAGTGTCCACCGGGGAGCTGTTTTTT
J gene: TRBJ2-1; D gene: TRBD2; clone size: many; V gene: TRBV29-1; CDR3 protein: CSVDRAASGYSYNEQFF; CDR3 DNA: TGCAGCGTTGATCGGGCGGCTAGCGGCTACTCCTACAATGAGCAGTTCTTC
J gene: TRBJ2-7; D gene: .; clone size: .; V gene: TRBV12-3/TRBV12-4; CDR3 protein: CASSFSRAHEQYF; CDR3 DNA: TGTGCCAGCAGTTTCTCCAGGGCCCACGAGCAGTACTTC
J gene: TRBJ2-1; D gene: TRBD2; clone size: few; V gene: TRBV20-1; CDR3 protein: CSVLAENFYNEQFF; CDR3 DNA: TGCAGTGTTCTAGCGGAGAACTTTTACAATGAGCAGTTCTTC
J gene: TRBJ2-1; D gene: TRBD2; clone size: .; V gene: TRBV18; CDR3 protein: CASSPTLGLASWDEQFF; CDR3 DNA: TGTGCCAGCTCACCAACATTGGGACTAGCGTCTTGGGATGAGCAGTTCTTC
J gene: TRBJ2-7; D gene: TRBD2; clone size: .; V gene: TRBV7-2; CDR3 protein: CASRPTGLAGVHEQYF; CDR3 DNA: TGTGCCAGCAGACCAACCGGACTAGCGGGAGTCCACGAGCAGTACTTC
J gene: TRBJ2-1; D gene: TRBD1; clone size: .; V gene: TRBV4-1; CDR3 protein: CASSQPGTVLYNEQFF; CDR3 DNA: TGCGCCAGCAGCCAGCCCGGGACAGTTTTATACAATGAGCAGTTCTTC
J gene: TRBJ2-1; D gene: TRBD2; clone size: .; V gene: TRBV5-1; CDR3 protein: CASSFGLAGGTGPGYNEQFF; CDR3 DNA: TGCGCCAGCAGCTTCGGACTAGCGGGGGGAACCGGCCCAGGGTACAATGAGCAGTTCTTC
J gene: TRBJ1-2; D gene: .; clone size: few; V gene: TRBV12-3/TRBV12-4; CDR3 protein: CASSFSYGYTF; CDR3 DNA: TGTGCCAGCAGTTTCAGTTATGGCTACACCTTC
J gene: TRBJ2-7; D gene: .; clone size: .; V gene: TRBV6-6; CDR3 protein: CASGLGDYEQYF; CDR3 DNA: TGTGCCAGCGGGCTTGGGGATTACGAGCAGTACTTC
J gene: TRBJ2-3; D gene: .; clone size: few; V gene: TRBV5-5; CDR3 protein: CASSLMAADTQYF; CDR3 DNA: TGTGCCAGCAGCTTAATGGCGGCGGATACGCAGTATTTT